This entry describes one TCR beta chain. Its antigen is still unknown. This entry comes from a study of blood T cells in healthy people across ages. Germline values: CDR1 SGHTA, CDR2 FQGTGA. Trimming stripped 6 bases from V and 13 bases from J, with 28 bases between. CDR3 length: 16 residues. Study outcomes and limitations: The unsorted PBMCs prevented any conclusive comparison of naive versus antigen-experienced cells.

Then a second PCR, running roughly 7 to 11 cycles, was carried out with a sample-barcoded 5' primer and a J-beta primer mix. TCRdb independently ran MiXCR on the 5' RACE reads; one entry per CDR3 protein. The data contain 650,000 to 1,000,000 distinct CDR3 sequences, about 34% of them singletons. This chain joins TRBV7-3 and TRBJ2-4; the D gene is possibly TRBD2 (6 bases). This TCR was sampled from a man between 18 and 29 years old in good health. Sequencing was done on a sample of blood. The CDR3 DNA follows: TGTGCCAGCAGTCCCTTAGCGGTTGGCTCCTACAATGAGCAGTACTTC. As protein: CASSPLAVGSYNEQYF.